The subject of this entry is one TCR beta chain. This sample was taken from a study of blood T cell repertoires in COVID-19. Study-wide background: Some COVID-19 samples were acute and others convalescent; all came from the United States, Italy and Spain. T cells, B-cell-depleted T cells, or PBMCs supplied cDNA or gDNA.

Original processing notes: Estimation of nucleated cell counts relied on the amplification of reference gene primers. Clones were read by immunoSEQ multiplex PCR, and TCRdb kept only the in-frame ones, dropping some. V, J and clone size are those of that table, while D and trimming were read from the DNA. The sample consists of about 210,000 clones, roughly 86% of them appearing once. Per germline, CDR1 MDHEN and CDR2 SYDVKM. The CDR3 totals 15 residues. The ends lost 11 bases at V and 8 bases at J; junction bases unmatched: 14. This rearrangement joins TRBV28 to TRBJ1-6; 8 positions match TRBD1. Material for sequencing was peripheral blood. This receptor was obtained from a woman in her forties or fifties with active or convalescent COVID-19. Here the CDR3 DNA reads TGTGCCGGCCGGGCGAGGACAGGGTACGATTCACCCCTCCACTTT. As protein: CAGRARTGYDSPLHF.